This T cell receptor (beta chain) stems from a study of shared clonotypes between healthy human individuals. Notes on the study in general: Memory subsets generally showed lower estimated richness than naive subsets. Relative to clonotypes present in all four donors, those not shared had lower generation probabilities. It was expected that sequencing depth would affect clonotype sharing among donors.

The V end was cut by 4 bases, the J end by 0 bases, with 13 bases between. CDR1 and CDR2 (germline): SGHDT, YYEEEE. This CDR3 has 15 amino acids. Deep level was the assay's run setting. The assay was immunoSEQ multiplex PCR, and TCRdb's table has in-frame clones only and misses some. The sample records around 640,000 clones, approximately 96% being singletons. Positive CCR7 selection of CD45RO-negative cells yielded the naive CD8 cells, and terminally differentiated effector memory CD45RA+ cells were excluded. Notes on this clone: Its antigen is unknown.

The source is a woman under 40 in good health. Material for sequencing was naive CD8+ T cells sorted from blood. This chain joins TRBV5-6 and TRBJ2-5, with D possibly matching TRBD1 (5 bases). The CDR3 reads CASSVGHLYQETQYF. DNA of the CDR3: TGTGCCAGCAGCGTCGGACATCTGTACCAAGAGACCCAGTACTTC.